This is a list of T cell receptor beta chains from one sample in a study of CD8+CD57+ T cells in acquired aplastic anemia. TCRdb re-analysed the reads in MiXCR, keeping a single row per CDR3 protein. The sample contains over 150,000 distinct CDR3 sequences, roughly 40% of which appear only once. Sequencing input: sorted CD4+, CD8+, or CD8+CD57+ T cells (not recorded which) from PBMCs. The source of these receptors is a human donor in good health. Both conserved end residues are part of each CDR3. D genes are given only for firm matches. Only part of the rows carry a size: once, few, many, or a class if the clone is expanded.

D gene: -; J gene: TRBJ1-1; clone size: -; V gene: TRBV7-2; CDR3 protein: CASSPLRNTEAFF; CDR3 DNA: TGTGCCAGCAGCCCCCTTCGCAACACTGAAGCTTTCTTT
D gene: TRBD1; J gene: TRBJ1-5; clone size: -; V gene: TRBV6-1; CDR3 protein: CASRDRQGRQPQHF; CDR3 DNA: TGTGCCAGCAGAGATAGACAGGGGCGCCAGCCCCAGCATTTT
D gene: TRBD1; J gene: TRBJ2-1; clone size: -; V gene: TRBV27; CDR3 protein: CASRRNPGQTYNEQFF; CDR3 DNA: TGTGCCAGCAGACGCAATCCGGGACAGACCTACAATGAGCAGTTCTTC
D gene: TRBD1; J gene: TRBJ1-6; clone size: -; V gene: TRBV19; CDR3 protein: CASKGGTGGSNSPLHF; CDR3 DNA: TGTGCCAGTAAAGGAGGGACAGGGGGCTCTAATTCACCCCTCCACTTT
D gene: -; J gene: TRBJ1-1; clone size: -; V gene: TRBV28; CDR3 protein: CASSLGTEALF; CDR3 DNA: TGTGCCAGCAGTTTGGGCACTGAAGCTCTCTTT
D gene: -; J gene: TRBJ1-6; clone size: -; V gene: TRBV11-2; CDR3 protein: CASTNEGDGYNSPLHF; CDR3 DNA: TGTGCCAGCACCAACGAAGGCGACGGCTATAATTCACCCCTCCACTTT
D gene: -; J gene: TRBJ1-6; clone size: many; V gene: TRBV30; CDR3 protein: CAWSVDNSPLHF; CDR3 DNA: TGTGCCTGGAGTGTAGATAATTCACCCCTCCACTTT
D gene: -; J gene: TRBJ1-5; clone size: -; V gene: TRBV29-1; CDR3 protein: CSVADTTNQPQHF; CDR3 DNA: TGCAGCGTCGCGGACACGACAAATCAGCCCCAGCATTTT
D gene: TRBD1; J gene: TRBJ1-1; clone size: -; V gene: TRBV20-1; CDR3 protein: CSAPDRVNTEAFF; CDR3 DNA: TGCAGTGCTCCGGACAGGGTGAACACTGAAGCTTTCTTT
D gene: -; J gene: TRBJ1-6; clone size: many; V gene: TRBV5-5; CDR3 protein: CASSFRPFSNQPLHF; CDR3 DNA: TGTGCCAGCAGCTTCCGGCCCTTCAGTAATCAACCCCTCCACTTT
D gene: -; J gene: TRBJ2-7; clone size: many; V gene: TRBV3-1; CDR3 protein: CASSQVQSLQYF; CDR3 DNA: TGTGCCAGCAGCCAAGTTCAGTCCCTGCAGTACTTC
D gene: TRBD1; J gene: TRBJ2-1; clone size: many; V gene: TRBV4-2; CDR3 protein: CASSQGTGDGNEQFF; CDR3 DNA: TGTGCCAGCAGCCAAGGGACAGGGGACGGCAATGAGCAGTTCTTC
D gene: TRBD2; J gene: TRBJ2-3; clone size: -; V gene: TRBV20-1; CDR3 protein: CSAHGNAGGGGF; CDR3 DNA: TGCAGTGCCCATGGGAACGCGGGAGGAGGCGGTTTT
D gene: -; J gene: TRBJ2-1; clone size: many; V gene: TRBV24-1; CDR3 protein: CATSGVLGTTYNEQFF; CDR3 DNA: TGTGCCACCAGTGGGGTTTTAGGGACCACCTACAATGAGCAGTTCTTC
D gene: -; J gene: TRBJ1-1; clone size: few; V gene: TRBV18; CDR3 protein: CASSNQNRNTEAFF; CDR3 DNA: TGTGCCAGCTCAAATCAGAACAGGAACACTGAAGCTTTCTTT
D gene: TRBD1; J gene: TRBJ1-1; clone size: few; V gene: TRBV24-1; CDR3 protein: CATSDWGGGRAFF; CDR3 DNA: TGTGCCACCAGTGATTGGGGAGGGGGCAGGGCTTTCTTT
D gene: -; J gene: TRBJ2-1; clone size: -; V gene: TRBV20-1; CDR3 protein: CSASSSSAGNEQFF; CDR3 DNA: TGCAGTGCTAGTTCTTCTTCGGCGGGGAATGAGCAGTTCTTC
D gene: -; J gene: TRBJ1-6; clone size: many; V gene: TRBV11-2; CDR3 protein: CASSLGVSTSYNSPLHF; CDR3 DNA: TGTGCCAGCAGCTTAGGAGTTAGCACCTCCTATAATTCACCCCTCCACTTT
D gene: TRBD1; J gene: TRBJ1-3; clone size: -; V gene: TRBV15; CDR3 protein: CATSRDRGQGARNTIYF; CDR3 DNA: TGTGCCACCAGCAGAGATCGGGGACAGGGGGCTCGAAACACCATATATTTT
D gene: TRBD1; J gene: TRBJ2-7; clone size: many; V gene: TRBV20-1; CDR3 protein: CSASEGAIGEQYF; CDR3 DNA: TGCAGTGCTAGTGAGGGGGCAATTGGCGAGCAGTACTTC
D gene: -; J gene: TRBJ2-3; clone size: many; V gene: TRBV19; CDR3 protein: CASSPDFSEAVSDTQYF; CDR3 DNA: TGTGCCAGTAGTCCAGATTTCTCGGAAGCCGTCTCAGATACGCAGTATTTT
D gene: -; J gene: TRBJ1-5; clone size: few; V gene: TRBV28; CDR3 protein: CASLRGRGLNQPQHF; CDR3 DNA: TGTGCCAGCTTACGGGGGAGGGGACTAAATCAGCCCCAGCATTTT
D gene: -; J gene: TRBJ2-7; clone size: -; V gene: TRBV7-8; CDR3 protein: CASSLAGGAYEQYF; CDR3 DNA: TGTGCCAGCAGCTTAGCCGGCGGAGCCTACGAGCAGTACTTC
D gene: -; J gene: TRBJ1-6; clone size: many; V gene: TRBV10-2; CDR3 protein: CASRDPEYPPLHF; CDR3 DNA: TGCGCCAGCAGGGACCCCGAATACCCCCCCCTCCACTTT
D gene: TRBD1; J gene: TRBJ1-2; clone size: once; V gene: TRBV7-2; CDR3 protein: CASSRDRTSVGYTF; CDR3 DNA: TGTGCCAGCAGCCGGGACAGGACATCAGTTGGCTACACCTTC
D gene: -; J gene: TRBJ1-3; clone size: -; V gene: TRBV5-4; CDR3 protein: CASSLGAHSGNTIYF; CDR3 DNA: TGTGCCAGCAGCTTGGGTGCTCACTCTGGAAACACCATATATTTT
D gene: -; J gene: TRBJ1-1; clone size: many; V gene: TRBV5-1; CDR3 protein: CASSLAPGMGTEAFF; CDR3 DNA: TGCGCCAGCAGCTTGGCCCCAGGGATGGGCACTGAAGCTTTCTTT
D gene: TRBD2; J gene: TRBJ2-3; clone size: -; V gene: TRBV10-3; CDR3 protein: CAISGLAGSSTDTQYF; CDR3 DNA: TGTGCCATCAGTGGATTAGCGGGGTCTAGCACAGATACGCAGTATTTT
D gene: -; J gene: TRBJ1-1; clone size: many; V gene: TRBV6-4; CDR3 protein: CASSQTLNTEAFF; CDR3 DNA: TGTGCCAGCAGCCAGACCTTAAACACTGAAGCTTTCTTT
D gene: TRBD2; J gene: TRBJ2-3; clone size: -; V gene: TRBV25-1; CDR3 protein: CAGMRVSGSTDTQYF; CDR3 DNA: TGTGCCGGCATGAGGGTTAGCGGGAGCACAGATACGCAGTATTTT
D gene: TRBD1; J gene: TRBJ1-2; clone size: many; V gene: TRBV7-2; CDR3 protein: CASSQRGQGTGGYTF; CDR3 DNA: TGTGCCAGCAGCCAGAGGGGGCAGGGAACAGGCGGCTACACCTTC
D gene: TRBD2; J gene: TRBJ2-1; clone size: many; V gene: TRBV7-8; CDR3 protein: CASSLRTSGSRDEQFF; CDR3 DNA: TGTGCCAGCAGCCTCCGGACTAGCGGGAGTCGGGATGAGCAGTTCTTC